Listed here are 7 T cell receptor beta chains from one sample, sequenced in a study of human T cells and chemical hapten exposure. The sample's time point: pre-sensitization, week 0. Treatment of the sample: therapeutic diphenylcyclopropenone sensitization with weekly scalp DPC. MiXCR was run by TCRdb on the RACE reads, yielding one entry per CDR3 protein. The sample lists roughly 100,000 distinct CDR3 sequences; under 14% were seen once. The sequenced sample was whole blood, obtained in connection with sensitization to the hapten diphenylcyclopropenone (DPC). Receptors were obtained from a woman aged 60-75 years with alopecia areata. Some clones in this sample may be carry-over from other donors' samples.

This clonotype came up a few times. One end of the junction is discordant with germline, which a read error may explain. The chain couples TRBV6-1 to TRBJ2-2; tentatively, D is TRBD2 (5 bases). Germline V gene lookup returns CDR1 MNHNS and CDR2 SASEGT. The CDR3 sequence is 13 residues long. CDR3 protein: CASRRGNPGELFF. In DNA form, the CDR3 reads TGTGCCAGCAGAAGAGGGAACCCCGGGGAGCTGTTTTTT.

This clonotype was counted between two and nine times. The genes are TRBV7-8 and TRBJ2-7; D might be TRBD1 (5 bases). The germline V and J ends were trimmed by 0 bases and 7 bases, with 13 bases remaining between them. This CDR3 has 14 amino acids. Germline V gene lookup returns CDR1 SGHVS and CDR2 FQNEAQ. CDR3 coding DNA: TGTGCCAGCAGCTTAGCAGGGGTAGGGGTGGAGCAGTACTTC. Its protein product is CASSLAGVGVEQYF. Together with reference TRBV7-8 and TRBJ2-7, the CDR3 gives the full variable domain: GAGVSQSPRYKVAKRGQDVALRCDPISGHVSLFWYQQALGQGPEFLTYFQNEAQLDKSGLPSDRFFAERPEGSVSTLKIQRTQQEDSAVYLCASSLAGVGVEQYFGPGTRLTVT.

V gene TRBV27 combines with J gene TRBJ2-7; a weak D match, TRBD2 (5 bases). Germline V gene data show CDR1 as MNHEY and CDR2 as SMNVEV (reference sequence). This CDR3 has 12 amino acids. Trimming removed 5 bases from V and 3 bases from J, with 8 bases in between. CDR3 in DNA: TGTGCCAGCAGTGACGGAGGCTACGAGCAGTACTTC. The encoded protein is CASSDGGYEQYF.

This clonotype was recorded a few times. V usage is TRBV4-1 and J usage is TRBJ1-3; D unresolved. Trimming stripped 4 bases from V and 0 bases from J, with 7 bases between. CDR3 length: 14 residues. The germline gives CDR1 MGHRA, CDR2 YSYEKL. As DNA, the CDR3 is TGCGCCAGCAGCCTTCACTTCTCTGGAAACACCATATATTTT. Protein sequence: CASSLHFSGNTIYF.

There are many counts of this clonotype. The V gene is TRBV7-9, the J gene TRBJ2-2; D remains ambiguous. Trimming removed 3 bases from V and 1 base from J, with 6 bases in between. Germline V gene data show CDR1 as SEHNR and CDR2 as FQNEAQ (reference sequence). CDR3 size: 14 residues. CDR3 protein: CASSFSLNTGELFF. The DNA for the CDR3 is TGTGCCAGCAGCTTTAGTTTGAACACCGGGGAGCTGTTTTTT.

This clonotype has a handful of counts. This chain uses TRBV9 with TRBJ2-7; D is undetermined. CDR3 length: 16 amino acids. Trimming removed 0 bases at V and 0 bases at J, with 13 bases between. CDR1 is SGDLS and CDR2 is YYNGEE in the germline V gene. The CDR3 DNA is TGTGCCAGCAGCGTAGGAGTAGCCCACAGCTCCTACGAGCAGTACTTC. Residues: CASSVGVAHSSYEQYF.

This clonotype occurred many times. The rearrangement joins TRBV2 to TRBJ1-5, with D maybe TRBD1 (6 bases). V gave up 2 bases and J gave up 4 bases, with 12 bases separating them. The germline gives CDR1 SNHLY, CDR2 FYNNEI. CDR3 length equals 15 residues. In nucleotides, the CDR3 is TGTGCCAGCAGTGAAAGTGGGCAGGGGAATCAGCCCCAGCATTTT. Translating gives CASSESGQGNQPQHF.